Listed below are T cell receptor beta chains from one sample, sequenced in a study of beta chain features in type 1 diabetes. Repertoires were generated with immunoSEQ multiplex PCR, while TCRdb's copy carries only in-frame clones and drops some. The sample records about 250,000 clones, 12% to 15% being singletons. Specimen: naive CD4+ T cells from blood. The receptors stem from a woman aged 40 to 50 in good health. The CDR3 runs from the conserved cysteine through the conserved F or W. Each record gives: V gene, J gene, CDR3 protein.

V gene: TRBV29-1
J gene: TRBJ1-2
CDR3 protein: CSPRDRSEVCYGYTF

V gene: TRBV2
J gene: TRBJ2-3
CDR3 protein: CASSEAQDTQYF

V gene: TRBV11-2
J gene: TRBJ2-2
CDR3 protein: CASSSLGGPTGELFF

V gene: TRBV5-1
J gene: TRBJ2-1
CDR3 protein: CASSLELQGSYNEQFF

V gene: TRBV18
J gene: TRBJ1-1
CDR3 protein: CASSPQGNKNTEAFF

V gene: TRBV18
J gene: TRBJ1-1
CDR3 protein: CASSPPTALNTEAFF

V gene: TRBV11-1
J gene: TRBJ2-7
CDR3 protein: CASSYTDRSQIEQYF

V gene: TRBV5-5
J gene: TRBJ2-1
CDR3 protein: CASSLERTGDNEQFF

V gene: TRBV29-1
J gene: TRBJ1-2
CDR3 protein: CSTDRGLGGYTF

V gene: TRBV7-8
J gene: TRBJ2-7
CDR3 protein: CASSLTTSGGHEQYF

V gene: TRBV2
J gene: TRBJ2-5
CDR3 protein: CASSKPSTSRTQETQYF

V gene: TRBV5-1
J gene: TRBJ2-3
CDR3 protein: CASYQGLADTDTQYF

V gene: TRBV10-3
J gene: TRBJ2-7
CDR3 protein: CAISEQGTHEQYF

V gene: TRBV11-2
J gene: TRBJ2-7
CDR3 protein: CASSLLGAGTGLGEQYF

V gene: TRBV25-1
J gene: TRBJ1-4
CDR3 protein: CASGEGREEKLFF

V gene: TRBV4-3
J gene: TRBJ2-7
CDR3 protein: CASSQVATNSYEQYF

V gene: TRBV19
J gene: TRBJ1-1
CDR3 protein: CASSITGALALEAFF